The 2 T cell receptor beta chains given below trace back to one sample, sequenced in a study of cytomegalovirus exposure and HLA in healthy donors. PCR was performed using 60 Vbeta and 13 Jbeta primers. Sequencing used immunoSEQ multiplex PCR; TCRdb keeps in-frame clones, though not all of them. Among over 150,000 clones, roughly 80% were seen once, and the ten largest hold roughly 5%. The specimen was PBMCs. The receptors were gathered from a male donor in good health and CMV-seronegative.

This clone was detected a few times. The chain employs TRBV5-1 and TRBJ2-7; TRBD1 matches 7 bases. The V segment lost 1 base and the J segment 6 bases; nucleotides outside the gene matches: 4. Germline V gives CDR1 SGHRS, CDR2 YFSETQ. This CDR3 region has 13 residues. CDR3 nucleotide sequence: TGCGCCAGCAGCTTGACAGGGGTGGGCGAGCAGTACTTC. The encoded protein is CASSLTGVGEQYF.

The rearrangement links TRBV5-4 to TRBJ1-1; tentative D call: TRBD1 (5 bases). Germline V gene lookup returns CDR1 SGHNT and CDR2 YYREEE (reference sequence). The V gene lost 4 bases and the J gene lost 4 bases, with 8 bases spanning the gap. The CDR3 length is 12 residues. The CDR3 sequence: CASSRGLTEAFF. The CDR3 coding sequence is TGTGCCAGCAGCAGGGGTCTCACTGAAGCTTTCTTT.